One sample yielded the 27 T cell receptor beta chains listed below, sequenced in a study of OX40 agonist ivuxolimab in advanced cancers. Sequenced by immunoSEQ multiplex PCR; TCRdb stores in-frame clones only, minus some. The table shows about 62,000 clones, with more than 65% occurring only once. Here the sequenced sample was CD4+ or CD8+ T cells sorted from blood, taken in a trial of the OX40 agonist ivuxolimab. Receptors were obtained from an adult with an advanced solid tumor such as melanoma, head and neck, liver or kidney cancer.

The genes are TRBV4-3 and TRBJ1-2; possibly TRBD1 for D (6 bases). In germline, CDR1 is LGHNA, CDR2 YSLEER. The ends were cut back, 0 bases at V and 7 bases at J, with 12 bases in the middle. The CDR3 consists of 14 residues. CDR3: CASSQDQGFAGYTF. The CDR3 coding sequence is TGCGCCAGCAGCCAAGATCAGGGGTTCGCTGGCTACACCTTC.

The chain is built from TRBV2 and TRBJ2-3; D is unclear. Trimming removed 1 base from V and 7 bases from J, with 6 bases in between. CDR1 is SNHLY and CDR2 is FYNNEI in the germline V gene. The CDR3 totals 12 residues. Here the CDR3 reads CASSEDRNTQYF. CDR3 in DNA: TGTGCCAGCAGTGAAGATCGGAATACGCAGTATTTT.

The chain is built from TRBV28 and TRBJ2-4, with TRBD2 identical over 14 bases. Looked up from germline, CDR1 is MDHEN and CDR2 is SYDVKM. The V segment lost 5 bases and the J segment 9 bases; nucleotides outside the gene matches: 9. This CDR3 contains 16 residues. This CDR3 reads CASSGLAGGLRAIQYF. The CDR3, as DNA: TGTGCCAGCAGTGGACTAGCGGGGGGTTTGAGGGCCATTCAGTACTTC.

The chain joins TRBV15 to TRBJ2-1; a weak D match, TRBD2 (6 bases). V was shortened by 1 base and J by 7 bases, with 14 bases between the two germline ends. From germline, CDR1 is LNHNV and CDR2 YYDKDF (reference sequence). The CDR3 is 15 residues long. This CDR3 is CATSRGSGQRNEQFF. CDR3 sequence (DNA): TGTGCCACCAGCAGAGGTAGCGGCCAAAGGAATGAGCAGTTCTTC.

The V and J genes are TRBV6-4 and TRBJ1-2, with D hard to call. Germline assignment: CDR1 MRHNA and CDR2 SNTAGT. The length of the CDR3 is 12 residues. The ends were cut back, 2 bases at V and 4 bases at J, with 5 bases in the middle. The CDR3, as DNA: TGTGCCAGCAGTGACAAGGGCTATGGCTACACCTTC. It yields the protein CASSDKGYGYTF.

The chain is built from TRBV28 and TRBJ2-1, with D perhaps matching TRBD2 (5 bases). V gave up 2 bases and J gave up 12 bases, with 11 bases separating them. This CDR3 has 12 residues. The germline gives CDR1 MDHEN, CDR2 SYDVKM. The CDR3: CASSLRSSGQFF. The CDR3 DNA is TGTGCCAGCAGTTTAAGGTCCAGCGGGCAGTTCTTC.

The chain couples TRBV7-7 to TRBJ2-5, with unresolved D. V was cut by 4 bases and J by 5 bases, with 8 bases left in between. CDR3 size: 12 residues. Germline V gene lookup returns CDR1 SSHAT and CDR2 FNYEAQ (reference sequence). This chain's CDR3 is CASSSTPETQYF. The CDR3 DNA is TGTGCCAGCAGCTCTACTCCGGAGACCCAGTACTTC.

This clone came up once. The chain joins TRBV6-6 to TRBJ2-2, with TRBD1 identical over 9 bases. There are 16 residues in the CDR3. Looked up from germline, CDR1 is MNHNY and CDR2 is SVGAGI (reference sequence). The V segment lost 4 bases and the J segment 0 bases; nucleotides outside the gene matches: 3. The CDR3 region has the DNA TGTGCCAGCAGTTTCGGGACAGGGTCGAACACCGGGGAGCTGTTTTTT. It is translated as CASSFGTGSNTGELFF.

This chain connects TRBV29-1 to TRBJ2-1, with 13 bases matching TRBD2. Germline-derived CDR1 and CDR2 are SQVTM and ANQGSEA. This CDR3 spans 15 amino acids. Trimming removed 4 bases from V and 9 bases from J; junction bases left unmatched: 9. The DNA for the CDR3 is TGCAGCGTTGTGAGTGGACTAGCGGGAGTGAGTGAGCAGTTCTTC. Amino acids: CSVVSGLAGVSEQFF.

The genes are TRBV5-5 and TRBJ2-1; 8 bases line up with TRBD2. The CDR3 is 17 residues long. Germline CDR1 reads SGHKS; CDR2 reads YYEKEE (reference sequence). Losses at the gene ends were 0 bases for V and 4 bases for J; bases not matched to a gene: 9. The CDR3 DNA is TGTGCCAGCAGCTTGGGGCGGTTGGGACTAGGTTACAATGAGCAGTTCTTC. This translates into CASSLGRLGLGYNEQFF.

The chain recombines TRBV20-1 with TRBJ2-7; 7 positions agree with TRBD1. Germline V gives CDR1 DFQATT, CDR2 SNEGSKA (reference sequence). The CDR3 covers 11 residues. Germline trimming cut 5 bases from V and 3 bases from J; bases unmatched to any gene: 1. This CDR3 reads CSARQGYEQYF. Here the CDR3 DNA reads TGCAGTGCTCGACAGGGCTACGAGCAGTACTTC.

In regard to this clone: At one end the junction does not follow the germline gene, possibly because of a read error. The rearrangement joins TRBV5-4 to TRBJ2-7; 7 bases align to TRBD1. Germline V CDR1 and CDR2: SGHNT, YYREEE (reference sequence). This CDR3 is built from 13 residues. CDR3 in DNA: TGCGCCAGCAGCCAGTACAGGGGCTACGAGCAGTACTTC. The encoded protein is CASSQYRGYEQYF. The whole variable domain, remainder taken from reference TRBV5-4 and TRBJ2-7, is ETGVTQSPTHLIKTRGQQVTLRCSSQSGHNTVSWYQQALGQGPQFIFQYYREEENGRGNFPPRFSGLQFPNYSSELNVNALELDDSALYLCASSQYRGYEQYFGPGTRLTVT.

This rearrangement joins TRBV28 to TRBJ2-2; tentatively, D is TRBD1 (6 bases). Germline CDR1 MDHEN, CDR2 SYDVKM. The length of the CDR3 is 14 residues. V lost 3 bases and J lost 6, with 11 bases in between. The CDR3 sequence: CASSLGARSGELFF. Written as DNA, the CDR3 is TGTGCCAGCAGTTTGGGGGCCCGCTCCGGGGAGCTGTTTTTT.

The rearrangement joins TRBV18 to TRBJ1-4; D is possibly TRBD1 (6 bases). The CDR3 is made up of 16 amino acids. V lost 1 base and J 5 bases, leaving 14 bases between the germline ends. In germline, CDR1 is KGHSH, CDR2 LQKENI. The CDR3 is CASSPRGQSLNEKLFF. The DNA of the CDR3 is TGTGCCAGCTCACCACGGGGACAAAGTTTAAATGAAAAACTGTTTTTT.

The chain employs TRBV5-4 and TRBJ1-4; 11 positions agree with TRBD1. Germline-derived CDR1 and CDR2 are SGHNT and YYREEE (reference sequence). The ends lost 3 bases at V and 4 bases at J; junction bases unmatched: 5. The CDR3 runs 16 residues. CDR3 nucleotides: TGTGCCAGCAGCTCCGGGACAGGGGGGGGTAATGAAAAACTGTTTTTT. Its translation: CASSSGTGGGNEKLFF.

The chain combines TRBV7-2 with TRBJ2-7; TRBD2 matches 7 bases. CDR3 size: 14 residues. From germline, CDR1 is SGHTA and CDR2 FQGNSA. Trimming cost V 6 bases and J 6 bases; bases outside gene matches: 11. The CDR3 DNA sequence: TGTGCCAGCAGTCAATTTCTAGCGGACCTCGAGCAGTACTTC. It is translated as CASSQFLADLEQYF.

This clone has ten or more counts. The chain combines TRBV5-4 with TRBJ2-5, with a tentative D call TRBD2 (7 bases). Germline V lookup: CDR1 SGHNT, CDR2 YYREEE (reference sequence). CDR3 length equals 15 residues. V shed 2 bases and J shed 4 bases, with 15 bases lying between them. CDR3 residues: CASSFRGAYGETQYF. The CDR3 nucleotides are TGTGCCAGCAGCTTTCGGGGGGCCTACGGAGAGACCCAGTACTTC. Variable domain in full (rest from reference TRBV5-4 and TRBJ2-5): ETGVTQSPTHLIKTRGQQVTLRCSSQSGHNTVSWYQQALGQGPQFIFQYYREEENGRGNFPPRFSGLQFPNYSSELNVNALELDDSALYLCASSFRGAYGETQYFGPGTRLLVL.

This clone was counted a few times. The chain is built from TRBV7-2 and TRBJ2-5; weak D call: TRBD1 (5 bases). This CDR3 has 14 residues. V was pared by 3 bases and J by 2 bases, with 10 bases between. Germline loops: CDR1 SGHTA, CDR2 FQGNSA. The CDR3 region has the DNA TGTGCCAGCAGCTTCTACAGGATACAAGAGACCCAGTACTTC. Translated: CASSFYRIQETQYF.

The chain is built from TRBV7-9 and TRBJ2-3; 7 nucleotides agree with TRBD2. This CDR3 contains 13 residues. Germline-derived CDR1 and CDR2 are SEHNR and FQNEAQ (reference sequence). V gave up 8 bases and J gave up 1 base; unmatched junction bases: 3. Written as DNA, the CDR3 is TGTGCCAGCTGGAGCGGGGGCACAGATACGCAGTATTTT. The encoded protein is CASWSGGTDTQYF.

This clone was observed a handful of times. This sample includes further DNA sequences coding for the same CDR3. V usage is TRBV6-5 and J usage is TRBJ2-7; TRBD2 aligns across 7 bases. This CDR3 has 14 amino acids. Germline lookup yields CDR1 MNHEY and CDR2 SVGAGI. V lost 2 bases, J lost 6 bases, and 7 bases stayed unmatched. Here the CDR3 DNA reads TGTGCCAGCAGTTACGTGGGGGGGGGAAGCGAGCAGTACTTC. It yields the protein CASSYVGGGSEQYF.

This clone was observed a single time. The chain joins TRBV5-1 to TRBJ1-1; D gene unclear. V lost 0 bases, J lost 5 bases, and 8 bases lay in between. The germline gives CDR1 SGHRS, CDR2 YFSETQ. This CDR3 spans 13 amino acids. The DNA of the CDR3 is TGCGCCAGCAGCTTGGGGGTGTGGACTGAAGCTTTCTTT. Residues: CASSLGVWTEAFF. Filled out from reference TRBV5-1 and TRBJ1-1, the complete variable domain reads KAGVTQTPRYLIKTRGQQVTLSCSPISGHRSVSWYQQTPGQGLQFLFEYFSETQRNKGNFPGRFSGRQFSNSRSEMNVSTLELGDSALYLCASSLGVWTEAFFGQGTRLTVV.

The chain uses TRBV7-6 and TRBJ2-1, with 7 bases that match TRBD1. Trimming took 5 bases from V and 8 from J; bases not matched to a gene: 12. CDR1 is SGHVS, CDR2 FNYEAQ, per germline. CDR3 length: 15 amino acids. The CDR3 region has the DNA TGTGCCAGCAGCCTAGACAGGGTTAATACAGATGAGCAGTTCTTC. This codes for CASSLDRVNTDEQFF.

CDR3 in DNA: TGCGCCAGCAGCCAAGATCTTGGGGGGTTAGGTAGCAATCAGCCCCAGCATTTT. It translates to CASSQDLGGLGSNQPQHF. V gene TRBV4-3 combines with J gene TRBJ1-5; perhaps TRBD1 as D (5 bases). CDR3 length equals 18 residues. The germline gives CDR1 LGHNA, CDR2 YSLEER. Trimming took 0 bases from V and 0 from J, leaving 15 bases between them.

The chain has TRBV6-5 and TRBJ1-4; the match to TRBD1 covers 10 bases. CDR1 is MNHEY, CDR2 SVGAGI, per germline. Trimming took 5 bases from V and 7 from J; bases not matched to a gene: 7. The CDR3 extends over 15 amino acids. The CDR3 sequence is CASSPTGGLSEKLFF. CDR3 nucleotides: TGTGCCAGCAGTCCGACAGGGGGCTTGAGTGAAAAACTGTTTTTT.

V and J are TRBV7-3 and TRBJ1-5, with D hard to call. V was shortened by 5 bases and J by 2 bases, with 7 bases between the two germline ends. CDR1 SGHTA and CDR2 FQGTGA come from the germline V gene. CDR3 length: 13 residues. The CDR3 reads CASSQFGNQPQHF. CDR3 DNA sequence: TGTGCCAGCAGCCAGTTTGGCAATCAGCCCCAGCATTTT.

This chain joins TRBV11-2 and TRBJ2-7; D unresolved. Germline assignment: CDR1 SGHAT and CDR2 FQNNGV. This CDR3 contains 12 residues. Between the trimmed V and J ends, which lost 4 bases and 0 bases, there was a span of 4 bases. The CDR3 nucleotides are TGTGCCAGCAGCTCTAGCTCCTACGAGCAGTACTTC. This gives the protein CASSSSSYEQYF.

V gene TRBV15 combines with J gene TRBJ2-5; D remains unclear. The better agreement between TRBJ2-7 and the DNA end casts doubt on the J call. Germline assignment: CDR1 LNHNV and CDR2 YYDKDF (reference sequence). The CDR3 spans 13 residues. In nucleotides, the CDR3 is TGTGCCACCAGCAGAGATGTTTCCTACGAGCAGTACTTC. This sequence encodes CATSRDVSYEQYF.